This is a list of T cell receptor beta chains from one sample in a study of blood T cell repertoires in COVID-19. Data came from immunoSEQ multiplex PCR; TCRdb stores just in-frame clones and leaves some out. The repertoire has 90,000 or so clones, 89% of them found once; the top ten carry under 5.5%. Input material: peripheral blood. The receptors were gathered from a man in his fifties or sixties with COVID-19, enrolled during active disease. Both conserved end residues are part of each CDR3. A D gene is named only where the DNA matches it firmly. Clone sizes are given selectively: once, few, many, or a class where the clone is expanded.

d_gene	j_gene	v_gene	abundance	CDR3nt	CDR3aa
.	TRBJ2-7	TRBV4-3	.	TGCGCCAGCAGCCCCACCCTGGCAGGGGTGGACGAGCAGTACTTC	CASSPTLAGVDEQYF
TRBD2	TRBJ2-1	TRBV7-3	.	TGTGCCAGCAGCCACGTAGCGGGAGGGCCGAGATCCTACAATGAGCAGTTCTTC	CASSHVAGGPRSYNEQFF
.	TRBJ2-4	TRBV11-2	.	TGTGCCAGCAGCTCCCTGAGACAGACCATCGAAAACATTCAGTACTTC	CASSSLRQTIENIQYF
TRBD1	TRBJ2-7	TRBV7-7	.	TGTGCCAGCACCAACCCCCGGGACAGGGACGAGCAGTACTTC	CASTNPRDRDEQYF
.	TRBJ2-5	TRBV30	once	TGTGCCTGGTCTATCAGGGGTTACGAGACCCAGTACTTC	CAWSIRGYETQYF
TRBD1	TRBJ1-6	TRBV27	.	TGTGCCAGCACCTCGGACAGGGGATATTCACCCCTCCACTTT	CASTSDRGYSPLHF
TRBD1	TRBJ1-1	TRBV11-3	.	TGTGCCAGCAGCTCCGGGACAGTCCTGAACACTGAAGCTTTCTTT	CASSSGTVLNTEAFF
TRBD1	TRBJ2-2	TRBV11-3	.	TGTGCCAGCAGCTCAGCCCGACAGGGTAGGACCGGGGAGCTGTTTTTT	CASSSARQGRTGELFF
TRBD2	TRBJ2-3	TRBV27	.	TGTGCCAGCAGTCCACTAGCGGGAGGGACAGATACGCAGTATTTT	CASSPLAGGTDTQYF
TRBD2	TRBJ2-7	TRBV14	.	TGTGCCAGCAGCCCACGGGCCCTAGCGGGACGCGAGCAGTACTTC	CASSPRALAGREQYF
TRBD1	TRBJ1-5	TRBV5-6	.	TGTGCCAGCACCAAGACAGGGTCGCGTTGGCAGCCCCAGCATTTT	CASTKTGSRWQPQHF
TRBD1	TRBJ2-7	TRBV11-3	.	TGTGCCAGCAGCTCCGGACAGGGTCACGAGCAGTACTTC	CASSSGQGHEQYF
.	TRBJ2-5	TRBV5-6	.	TGTGCCAGCAGCCTCCTACTGGTCAGGGAGACCCAGTACTTC	CASSLLLVRETQYF
.	TRBJ1-1	TRBV5-1	.	TGCGCCAGCAGCTTTGGAAGGGGGGGCACTGAAGCTTTCTTT	CASSFGRGGTEAFF
TRBD1	TRBJ2-2	TRBV3-1/TRBV3-2	.	TGTGCCAGCAGCCGTCGGACAGGGCCCGGGGAGCTGTTTTTT	CASSRRTGPGELFF
.	TRBJ2-2	TRBV19	.	TGTGCCAGTAGTATGTTCTTGTCCAGGGGTGACACCGGGGAGCTGTTTTTT	CASSMFLSRGDTGELFF
.	TRBJ2-1	TRBV6-1	.	TGTGCCAGCAGTGAAATTAGATACAATGAGCAGTTCTTC	CASSEIRYNEQFF
.	TRBJ2-1	TRBV3-1/TRBV3-2	.	TGTGCCAGCAGCCAAGATCGGGGACTTTACAATGAGCAGTTCTTC	CASSQDRGLYNEQFF